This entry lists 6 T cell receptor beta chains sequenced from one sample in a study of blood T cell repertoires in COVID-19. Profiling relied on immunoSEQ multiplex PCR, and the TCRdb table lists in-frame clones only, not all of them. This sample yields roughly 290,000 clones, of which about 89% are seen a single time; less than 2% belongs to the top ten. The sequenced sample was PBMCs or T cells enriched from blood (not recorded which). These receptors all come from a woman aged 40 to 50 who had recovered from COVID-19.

The CDR3 sequence is CASSLGQGKNTDTQYF. DNA of the CDR3: TGTGCCAGCAGCTTGGGACAAGGCAAAAACACAGATACGCAGTATTTT. The chain couples TRBV5-4 to TRBJ2-3; D unclear. CDR1 is SGHNT and CDR2 is YYREEE in the germline V gene (reference sequence). CDR3 length: 16 residues. The V end was cut by 0 bases, the J end by 2 bases, with 13 bases between.

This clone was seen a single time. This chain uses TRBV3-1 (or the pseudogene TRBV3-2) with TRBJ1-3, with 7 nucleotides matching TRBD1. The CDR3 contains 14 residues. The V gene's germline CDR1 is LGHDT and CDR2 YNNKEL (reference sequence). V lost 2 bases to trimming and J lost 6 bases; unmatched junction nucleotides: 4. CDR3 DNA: TGTGCCAGCAGCCAATTCCAGGGGGAAAACACCATATATTTT. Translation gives CASSQFQGENTIYF.

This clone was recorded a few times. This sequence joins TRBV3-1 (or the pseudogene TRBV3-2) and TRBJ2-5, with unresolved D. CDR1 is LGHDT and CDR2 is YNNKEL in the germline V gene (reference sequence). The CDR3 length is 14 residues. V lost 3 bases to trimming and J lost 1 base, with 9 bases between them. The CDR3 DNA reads TGTGCCAGCAGCCACCGTGGGCCCCAAGAGACCCAGTACTTC. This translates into CASSHRGPQETQYF.

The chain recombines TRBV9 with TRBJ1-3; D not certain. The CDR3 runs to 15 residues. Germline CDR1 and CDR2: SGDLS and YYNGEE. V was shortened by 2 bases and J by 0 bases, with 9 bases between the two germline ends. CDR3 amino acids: CASSVYWSSGNTIYF. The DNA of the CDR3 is TGTGCCAGCAGCGTTTACTGGAGCTCTGGAAACACCATATATTTT.

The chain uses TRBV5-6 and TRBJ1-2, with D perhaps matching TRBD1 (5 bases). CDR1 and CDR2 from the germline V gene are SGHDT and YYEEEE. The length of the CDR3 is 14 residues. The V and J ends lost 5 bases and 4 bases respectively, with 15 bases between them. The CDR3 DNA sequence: TGTGCCAGCAGGGTACGGGGGGTTGGCTATGGCTACACCTTC. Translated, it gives CASRVRGVGYGYTF.

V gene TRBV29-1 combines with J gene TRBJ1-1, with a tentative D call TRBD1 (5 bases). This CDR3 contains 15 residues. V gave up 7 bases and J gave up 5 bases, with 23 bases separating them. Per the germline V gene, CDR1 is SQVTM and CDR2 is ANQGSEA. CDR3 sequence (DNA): TGCAGCGGCGGAAGAACGGGGGTCCCAGGGACTGAAGCTTTCTTT. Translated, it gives CSGGRTGVPGTEAFF.